The rows below give T cell receptor beta chains drawn from one sample of a study of response to subunit inactivated influenza vaccine. Each CDR3 protein gets one entry after TCRdb re-called the RT-PCR reads with MiXCR. The sample shows 550,000 to 800,000 distinct CDR3 sequences, approximately 14% of them seen only once. The material was PBMCs from blood, obtained 11 to 12 days after vaccination. The receptors were gathered from a man in his forties or fifties who received an inactivated influenza vaccine. CDR3s include the opening cysteine and the closing phenylalanine or tryptophan. The D gene is left open where the match is weak. The size field is filled for only some rows; it gives once, few, many or a size class.

d_call: TRBD2
clone_size: -
v_call: TRBV6-5
j_call: TRBJ2-3
cdr3_aa: CASSYSRLAVDTQYF
cdr3_nt: TGTGCCAGCAGTTACTCGAGGCTAGCGGTAGATACGCAGTATTTT

d_call: -
clone_size: few
v_call: TRBV20-1
j_call: TRBJ2-7
cdr3_aa: CSASRDTAYEQYF
cdr3_nt: TGCAGTGCCAGCCGGGACACGGCCTACGAGCAGTACTTC

d_call: -
clone_size: -
v_call: TRBV28
j_call: TRBJ2-2
cdr3_aa: CASSLEARGTGELFF
cdr3_nt: TGTGCCAGCAGTTTAGAGGCCCGCGGAACCGGGGAGCTGTTTTTT

d_call: TRBD2
clone_size: few
v_call: TRBV12-3/TRBV12-4
j_call: TRBJ2-2
cdr3_aa: CASSPGGRINTGELFF
cdr3_nt: TGTGCCAGCAGCCCGGGGGGGCGAATCAACACCGGGGAGCTGTTTTTT

d_call: -
clone_size: -
v_call: TRBV7-2
j_call: TRBJ2-2
cdr3_aa: CASSLALRTGELFF
cdr3_nt: TGTGCCAGCAGCCTCGCCCTGAGGACCGGGGAGCTGTTTTTT

d_call: TRBD1
clone_size: few
v_call: TRBV5-1
j_call: TRBJ1-6
cdr3_aa: CASSQAGGKSPLHF
cdr3_nt: TGCGCCAGCAGCCAGGCAGGGGGCAAATCACCCCTCCACTTT

d_call: -
clone_size: -
v_call: TRBV20-1
j_call: TRBJ2-1
cdr3_aa: CSARAGMAEQFF
cdr3_nt: TGCAGTGCTAGAGCTGGGATGGCTGAGCAGTTCTTC

d_call: -
clone_size: few
v_call: TRBV5-1
j_call: TRBJ1-6
cdr3_aa: CASSLSGGPQGNSPLHF
cdr3_nt: TGCGCCAGCAGCTTGTCTGGGGGGCCCCAGGGTAATTCACCCCTCCACTTT

d_call: TRBD1
clone_size: many
v_call: TRBV12-3/TRBV12-4
j_call: TRBJ1-1
cdr3_aa: CASSPTTGGEAFF
cdr3_nt: TGTGCCAGCAGTCCGACTACAGGGGGTGAAGCTTTCTTT

d_call: -
clone_size: -
v_call: TRBV5-1
j_call: TRBJ2-7
cdr3_aa: CASSFERAGDEQYF
cdr3_nt: TGCGCCAGCAGCTTCGAAAGGGCAGGCGACGAGCAGTACTTC

d_call: -
clone_size: -
v_call: TRBV5-1
j_call: TRBJ2-1
cdr3_aa: CASSLTRGGGEQFF
cdr3_nt: TGCGCCAGCAGCTTGACCAGGGGGGGCGGTGAGCAGTTCTTC

d_call: TRBD2
clone_size: -
v_call: TRBV30
j_call: TRBJ2-5
cdr3_aa: CAWSPGLAQETQYF
cdr3_nt: TGTGCCTGGAGTCCGGGACTAGCACAAGAGACCCAGTACTTC

d_call: -
clone_size: once
v_call: TRBV6-4
j_call: TRBJ2-3
cdr3_aa: CASSDSDGFQGQYF
cdr3_nt: TGTGCCAGCAGTGACTCCGATGGGTTCCAAGGGCAGTATTTT

d_call: TRBD2
clone_size: -
v_call: TRBV7-9
j_call: TRBJ2-1
cdr3_aa: CASSHQRGLPYNEQFF
cdr3_nt: TGTGCCAGCAGCCACCAGCGGGGCCTACCCTACAATGAGCAGTTCTTC

d_call: TRBD2
clone_size: -
v_call: TRBV4-2
j_call: TRBJ2-7
cdr3_aa: CASSQDLWEGFYEQYF
cdr3_nt: TGTGCCAGCAGCCAAGATCTGTGGGAGGGCTTTTACGAGCAGTACTTC

d_call: TRBD2
clone_size: few
v_call: TRBV9
j_call: TRBJ2-3
cdr3_aa: CASSASGTSGRSTDTQYF
cdr3_nt: TGTGCCAGCAGCGCCTCCGGGACTAGCGGGAGGAGCACAGATACGCAGTATTTT

d_call: -
clone_size: few
v_call: TRBV5-1
j_call: TRBJ1-2
cdr3_aa: CASSLDESYGYTF
cdr3_nt: TGCGCCAGCAGCTTGGACGAATCCTATGGCTACACCTTC

d_call: -
clone_size: -
v_call: TRBV7-2
j_call: TRBJ1-5
cdr3_aa: CASSSFEHSNQPQHF
cdr3_nt: TGTGCCAGCAGCTCCTTTGAACATAGCAATCAGCCCCAGCATTTT

d_call: -
clone_size: -
v_call: TRBV10-1
j_call: TRBJ2-7
cdr3_aa: CASSGLGQNGYEQYF
cdr3_nt: TGCGCCAGCAGTGGTCTGGGGCAGAACGGCTACGAGCAGTACTTC

d_call: -
clone_size: once
v_call: TRBV6-5
j_call: TRBJ1-2
cdr3_aa: CASSYKPDGSPYGYTF
cdr3_nt: TGTGCCAGCAGTTACAAACCCGATGGATCACCGTATGGCTACACCTTC

d_call: -
clone_size: few
v_call: TRBV18
j_call: TRBJ2-5
cdr3_aa: CASSPPMHGETQYF
cdr3_nt: TGTGCCAGCTCACCACCGATGCATGGAGAGACCCAGTACTTC

d_call: TRBD1
clone_size: few
v_call: TRBV7-2
j_call: TRBJ2-5
cdr3_aa: CASSLDRGRVETQYF
cdr3_nt: TGTGCCAGCAGCTTAGACAGGGGGCGTGTTGAGACCCAGTACTTC

d_call: TRBD1
clone_size: few
v_call: TRBV20-1
j_call: TRBJ2-6
cdr3_aa: CSARTMNRGTVSGANVLTF
cdr3_nt: TGCAGTGCTAGGACAATGAACAGGGGCACGGTTTCTGGGGCCAACGTCCTGACTTTC

d_call: TRBD2
clone_size: -
v_call: TRBV4-1
j_call: TRBJ2-2
cdr3_aa: CASSQVGGELGLTGELFF
cdr3_nt: TGCGCCAGCAGCCAAGTGGGGGGGGAGTTGGGTTTGACCGGGGAGCTGTTTTTT

d_call: TRBD2
clone_size: -
v_call: TRBV5-1
j_call: TRBJ2-1
cdr3_aa: CASSRGGLAERNEQFF
cdr3_nt: TGCGCCAGCAGCCGTGGCGGGCTAGCGGAACGTAATGAGCAGTTCTTC

d_call: -
clone_size: -
v_call: TRBV5-4
j_call: TRBJ2-7
cdr3_aa: CASSLGLEADYDQYF
cdr3_nt: TGTGCCAGCAGCTTGGGTCTGGAGGCCGACTACGATCAGTACTTC